These 9 T cell receptor beta chains share one sample of origin, sequenced in a study of blood T cell repertoires in COVID-19. Method: immunoSEQ multiplex PCR; TCRdb's copy keeps in-frame clones and lacks some. This table holds roughly 110,000 clones, 75% to 85% found once. The sequencing sample was made of peripheral blood. The receptors shown here come from an elderly man with COVID-19, enrolled during active disease.

The genes are TRBV5-1 and TRBJ2-2; weak D call: TRBD2 (5 bases). This CDR3 comprises 13 residues. The germline V gene encodes CDR1 SGHRS and CDR2 YFSETQ. V was shortened by 3 bases and J by 3 bases, with 6 bases between the two germline ends. CDR3 protein: CASSSGDTGELFF. DNA of the CDR3: TGCGCCAGCAGCTCCGGGGACACCGGGGAGCTGTTTTTT.

In its sample, this clone was seen once. The J gene is TRBJ2-5, the V gene TRBV4-1; the D gene is possibly TRBD1 (6 bases). The CDR3 contains 15 residues. The V and J ends lost 3 bases and 4 bases respectively, with 15 bases between them. Germline V gives CDR1 MGHRA, CDR2 YSYEKL. The DNA for the CDR3 is TGCGCCAGCAGCCAGCCGGGACACCCGGGAGAGACCCAGTACTTC. Its protein product is CASSQPGHPGETQYF.

The rearrangement links TRBV3-1 (or the pseudogene TRBV3-2) to TRBJ1-6, with D tentatively TRBD1 (6 bases). CDR1 LGHDT and CDR2 YNNKEL come from the germline V gene (reference sequence). V was cut by 5 bases and J by 17 bases, with 19 bases left in between. The CDR3 is made up of 13 amino acids. The CDR3 protein is CASSFRDTAKIHF. CDR3 nucleotides: TGTGCCAGCAGCTTCCGGGACACGGCGAAGATCCACTTT.

The J gene is TRBJ2-4, the V gene TRBV10-3; D perhaps matches TRBD1 (6 bases). The CDR3 extends over 14 amino acids. The germline V gene encodes CDR1 ENHRY and CDR2 SYGVKD. V was pared by 0 bases and J by 6 bases, with 9 bases between. The CDR3 sequence is CAISESGGRNIQYF. The CDR3, as DNA: TGTGCCATCAGTGAGTCTGGGGGCCGAAACATTCAGTACTTC.

V usage is TRBV7-3 and J usage is TRBJ2-1; 8 nucleotides line up with TRBD2. J lost 8 bases, V lost 5 bases, and 8 bases had no gene match. Germline CDR1 SGHTA, CDR2 FQGTGA. The CDR3 length is 14 residues. CDR3 loop: CASSRGRNVDEQFF. Here the CDR3 DNA reads TGTGCCAGCAGCCGCGGGAGGAATGTAGATGAGCAGTTCTTC.

The V gene is TRBV5-4, the J gene TRBJ1-2; D possibly corresponds to TRBD1 (6 bases). This CDR3 has 14 amino acids. CDR1 is SGHNT, CDR2 YYREEE, per germline (reference sequence). Trimming cost V 4 bases and J 4 bases, with 14 bases left between them. CDR3 protein: CASSPWTATYGYTF. CDR3 sequence (DNA): TGTGCCAGCAGCCCCTGGACAGCCACCTATGGCTACACCTTC.

The chain joins TRBV19 to TRBJ1-1, with 8 nucleotides matching TRBD1. J gave up 5 bases and V 1 base, and 3 bases lay outside the gene matches. Germline values: CDR1 LNHDA, CDR2 SQIVND (reference sequence). The CDR3 totals 14 residues. The CDR3 DNA reads as TGTGCCAGTAGTATAGCCACAGGGGGAACTGAAGCTTTCTTT. Translated: CASSIATGGTEAFF.

In DNA form, the CDR3 reads TGTGCCAGCAGCTTAGGAGGTCTTTCCTACGAGCAGTACTTC. Its translation: CASSLGGLSYEQYF. The chain couples TRBV11-3 to TRBJ2-7; D not certain. The CDR3 contains 14 residues. Deletions cut 1 base from V and 1 base from J, with 8 bases between. The germline CDR1 and CDR2 sequences are SGHNT and YENEEA. The whole variable domain, remainder taken from reference TRBV11-3 and TRBJ2-7, is EAGVVQSPRYKIIEKKQPVAFWCNPISGHNTLYWYLQNLGQGPELLIRYENEEAVDDSQLPKDRFSAERLKGVDSTLKIQPAELGDSAVYLCASSLGGLSYEQYFGPGTRLTVT.

This clone appeared a few times. This sequence joins TRBV13 and TRBJ2-7, with D possibly TRBD2 on 6 matching bases. Germline assignment: CDR1 PRHDT and CDR2 FYEKMQ (reference sequence). V was shortened by 2 bases and J by 2 bases, with 13 bases between the two germline ends. This CDR3 is 15 amino acids long. Here the CDR3 reads CASSLTAGYAYEQYF. The CDR3 DNA follows: TGTGCCAGCAGCTTAACCGCGGGATACGCCTACGAGCAGTACTTC. Filled out from reference TRBV13 and TRBJ2-7, the complete variable domain reads AAGVIQSPRHLIKEKRETATLKCYPIPRHDTVYWYQQGPGQDPQFLISFYEKMQSDKGSIPDRFSAQQFSDYHSELNMSSLELGDSALYFCASSLTAGYAYEQYFGPGTRLTVT.